The rows below give T cell receptor beta chains drawn from one sample of a study of T cell clusters in autoimmune cytopenias. Reanalyzing the multiplex PCR reads, TCRdb keeps one entry per CDR3 protein, without DNA. The specimen's table records roughly 1,900 distinct CDR3 sequences. The same data also contributed to another study, on T cell repertoires in aging, cancer and after chemotherapy.

Sequenced input: peripheral blood. The receptors originated from a human donor in good health. CDR3s include the opening cysteine and the closing phenylalanine or tryptophan. Each record gives: clone size, V gene, J gene, CDR3 protein. Some rows mark clone size as missing; the rest say once, few, many or name a class of expanded clone.

size: medium-sized; V: TRBV19; J: TRBJ2-7; CDR3: CASRSGGGWEQYF
size: medium-sized; V: TRBV7-9; J: TRBJ1-2; CDR3: CASSLGYYGYTF
size: .; V: TRBV11-2; J: TRBJ1-1; CDR3: CASSLGTGFEAFF
size: .; V: TRBV7-9; J: TRBJ2-7; CDR3: CASSLTTGGFGSYEQYF
size: medium-sized; V: TRBV6-1; J: TRBJ2-1; CDR3: CASSASGLGEQFF
size: .; V: TRBV19; J: TRBJ1-1; CDR3: CASSIGQGLPEAFF
size: .; V: TRBV20-1; J: TRBJ2-4; CDR3: CSATPGQLGDIQYF
size: .; V: TRBV29-1; J: TRBJ2-5; CDR3: CSLWGVGETQYF
size: medium-sized; V: TRBV18; J: TRBJ2-7; CDR3: CASSLKQGGEQYF
size: medium-sized; V: TRBV18; J: TRBJ2-7; CDR3: CASSRRQGEEQYF
size: .; V: TRBV11-1; J: TRBJ2-2; CDR3: CASSSDRGNTGELFF
size: medium-sized; V: TRBV5-6; J: TRBJ1-1; CDR3: CASSFSGVTEAFF
size: large; V: TRBV6-5; J: TRBJ2-7; CDR3: CASSYSSLPVPDGNEQYF
size: .; V: TRBV11-2; J: TRBJ2-7; CDR3: CASSWSYEQYF
size: medium-sized; V: TRBV6-2/TRBV6-3; J: TRBJ1-5; CDR3: CASSYGQLNQPQHF
size: .; V: TRBV5-1; J: TRBJ1-1; CDR3: CASRPQGGSTEAFF
size: .; V: TRBV12-3/TRBV12-4; J: TRBJ1-6; CDR3: CASQGGARYNSPLHF
size: .; V: TRBV5-1; J: TRBJ1-4; CDR3: CASSFTGFNEKLFF
size: medium-sized; V: TRBV12-3/TRBV12-4; J: TRBJ1-4; CDR3: CASSLRGGREKLFF
size: .; V: TRBV20-1; J: TRBJ1-2; CDR3: CSAWTDNYGYTF
size: medium-sized; V: TRBV12-3/TRBV12-4; J: TRBJ2-1; CDR3: CASSRGQGDGNEQFF
size: large; V: TRBV19; J: TRBJ1-4; CDR3: CASSRWGEKLFF
size: .; V: TRBV10-3; J: TRBJ1-1; CDR3: CAISTRDKNTEAFF
size: medium-sized; V: TRBV18; J: TRBJ2-1; CDR3: CASSPPGDSSYNEQFF
size: .; V: TRBV10-3; J: TRBJ2-7; CDR3: CAISVGQANPYEQYF
size: medium-sized; V: TRBV18; J: TRBJ1-1; CDR3: CASSPIQGEAFF
size: medium-sized; V: TRBV18; J: TRBJ2-3; CDR3: CASSPRTRGKGTDTQYF
size: large; V: TRBV27; J: TRBJ2-2; CDR3: CASSQGWTGELFF
size: medium-sized; V: TRBV6-2/TRBV6-3; J: TRBJ2-2; CDR3: CASSLPARDRIFPGELFF
size: medium-sized; V: TRBV5-6; J: TRBJ2-7; CDR3: CASSWLGEVEQYF